This TCR beta chain originates from a study of early T cells in non-severe SARS-CoV-2 infection. The overall study: Sequencing targeted bulk RNA from unsorted whole blood, leaving chains unpaired. Notes on the study in general: Matching against VDJdb likely underestimated virus-specific expansions, favoring anti-spike CD8.

V lost 4 bases and J lost 2; bases outside the gene matches: 11. CDR3 length equals 16 residues. The germline V gene encodes CDR1 LGHNA and CDR2 YNFKEQ. Concerning this clonotype: Antigen: not known.

Individual cDNA molecules carried attached unique molecular identifiers. A single record per CDR3 protein comes from TCRdb applying MiXCR to the 5' RACE reads. The table has just under 65,000 distinct CDR3 sequences, roughly 5.7% seen once; the top ten hold approximately 3.6%. This TCR derives from an adult who was a healthcare worker with PCR-confirmed SARS-CoV-2 infection or an uninfected control (not recorded which). This sample comprised whole blood, obtained at baseline. The chain recombines TRBV4-2 with TRBJ2-7, with 7 bases lining up with TRBD1. CDR3 region: CASSPTGTAYTYEQYF. The DNA for the CDR3 is TGTGCCAGCAGCCCGACCGGGACAGCCTATACCTACGAGCAGTACTTC.